This T cell receptor beta chain came from a study of control samples from healthy donors and cancer patients (TCRdb year 2020). This clone was counted a single time. Its recognized antigen is unknown. No base quality values were provided; no much bigger clone lies one nucleotide off. A distance of 11 bases separates the germline ends of V and J, which lose 4 bases and 0 bases respectively. CDR1 and CDR2 are read off the germline V gene as SGHDT and YYEEEE. Including the terminal cysteine and phenylalanine, the CDR3 comprises 15 residues. Of the read, only the CDR3 DNA is kept; its 45 bases are in frame from base 1. Library preparation was by the immunoSEQ multiplex PCR assay. Not all clones reach the TCRdb copy of this immuneACCESS table, which keeps in-frame sequences only. Checked studies attribute under half of the gap to unresolved V genes and leave the rest unexplained. Here the sample has some 130,000 clones; just under 95% occur a single time. Approximately 4% of the sample is in the top ten clones.

The source material was blood. Here the chain combines TRBV5-6 and TRBJ1-3; TRBD1 is a weak D gene call, 6 bases matching. This receptor was taken from a man aged 30 to 45 in good health. The CDR3 corresponds to CASSTQGISGNTIYF. The DNA sequence is as follows: TGTGCCAGCAGCACGCAGGGGATCTCTGGAAACACCATATATTTT.